The T cell receptor beta chain described here comes from a study of T-cell reconstitution after alpha-beta-depleted transplantation in children. General study points: Expanded graft clones numbering several hundred reportedly gave rise to alpha-beta T cells about two months after transplant.

The CDR3 consists of 15 residues. CDR1 and CDR2 (germline): KGHDR, SFDVKD. V gave up 6 bases and J gave up 4 bases, with 14 bases separating them. Note on this clonotype: Its antigen remains unidentified.

Researchers prepared the TCRbeta library using unique molecular identifiers, the study reports. TCRdb re-analysed the PCR reads in MiXCR, keeping a single row per CDR3 protein. This table holds 250,000 to 300,000 distinct CDR3 sequences, around 10% found once. Specimen: PBMCs, collected before TCRalphabeta/CD19-depleted stem cell transplant. This sequence originates from a boy under three years old with acute myeloid leukemia, due to receive a stem cell transplant. This chain joins TRBV24-1 and TRBJ2-2; tentative D call: TRBD1 (6 bases). The CDR3 loop is CATSLQGTSTGELFF. The CDR3 coding sequence is TGTGCCACCAGTCTACAGGGCACGAGCACCGGGGAGCTGTTTTTT.